This T cell receptor (beta chain) was profiled in a study of HIV-infected children after antiretroviral therapy interruption. As for treatment: PENTA 11 planned treatment interruption arm or continuous ART arm. The CDR3 is made up of 14 amino acids. The V segment lost 5 bases and the J segment 13 bases; nucleotides outside the gene matches: 13. Looked up from germline, CDR1 is MGHRA and CDR2 is YSYEKL. The TCR library was built from RNA with a 3' RACE protocol and unique molecular identifiers. TCRdb redid the calling of the 3' RACE reads with MiXCR, one entry per CDR3 protein. The table has 35,000 to 50,000 distinct CDR3 sequences, 6.5% seen once. In its sample, this clonotype was seen a few times.

This sequence originates from a pool of human donors with HIV. Sequenced material: CD45RA+ CD4+ T cells from PBMCs, pooled from several time points, taken from a donor given antiretroviral therapy, either interrupted or continuous. Sample subset: naive CD4+ CD45RA+ CD45RO- T cells. V usage is TRBV4-1 and J usage is TRBJ2-1, with TRBD2 matching 8 bases. The CDR3 sequence: CASSSPTSVPIQFF. CDR3 nucleotides: TGCGCCAGCAGCTCCCCGACTAGCGTTCCTATACAGTTCTTC.